These 25 T cell receptor beta chains were all obtained from the same sample, sequenced in a study of T cell changes during pregnancy in multiple sclerosis. This table comes from immunoSEQ multiplex PCR, and its TCRdb copy is limited to in-frame clones, with some not included. The sample contains under 20,000 clones, about 83% of which appear only once. The starting material was CD8+ T cells from peripheral blood mononuclear cells, obtained after pregnancy. The receptors here all came from a female donor with multiple sclerosis, enrolled in a pregnancy study.

The V call is TRBV5-1, the J call TRBJ2-7; D ambiguous. The V and J ends lost 2 bases and 5 bases respectively, with 11 bases between them. The CDR3 loop spans 13 amino acids. Germline V CDR1 and CDR2: SGHRS, YFSETQ. In DNA form, the CDR3 reads TGCGCCAGCAGCTTTGGTTACTCTGACGAGCAGTACTTC. This gives the protein CASSFGYSDEQYF.

This clone was observed once. The V and J genes are TRBV6-5 and TRBJ2-1; 7 nucleotides align to TRBD2. The CDR3 consists of 14 residues. After removal of 6 bases from V and 8 bases from J, the junction contained 10 bases not matched to a gene. Germline CDR1 MNHEY, CDR2 SVGAGI. Here the CDR3 DNA reads TGTGCCAGCAGGACCGGGACTACGGGAGATGAGCAGTTCTTC. Protein product: CASRTGTTGDEQFF.

The chain uses TRBV2 and TRBJ2-7; weak D call: TRBD1 (5 bases). Germline V gives CDR1 SNHLY, CDR2 FYNNEI. Trimming pared 7 bases from V and 4 bases from J, leaving 11 bases between. The CDR3 consists of 12 residues. This CDR3 is CASIGHSYEQYF. In DNA form, the CDR3 reads TGTGCCAGCATTGGACACTCGTACGAGCAGTACTTC.

The chain carries TRBV11-3 and TRBJ1-1, with D perhaps matching TRBD1 (5 bases). Germline V CDR1 and CDR2: SGHNT, YENEEA. V was pared by 3 bases and J by 8 bases, with 13 bases between. There are 13 residues in the CDR3. In nucleotides, the CDR3 is TGTGCCAGCAGCTTCAGGGTGTCTCGGGAAGCTTTCTTT. Translation: CASSFRVSREAFF.

The rearrangement links TRBV7-8 to TRBJ2-3; 7 nucleotides agree with TRBD2. Germline CDR1 SGHVS, CDR2 FQNEAQ. With V trimmed by 4 bases and J by 2 bases, 6 bases remained unmatched. CDR3 length equals 15 residues. The CDR3 region has the DNA TGTGCCAGCAGCTCCACCGGGACTATCACAGATACGCAGTATTTT. Translated: CASSSTGTITDTQYF.

This chain joins TRBV7-3 and TRBJ2-5; 11 nucleotides align to TRBD2. Unmatched junction bases numbered 7, after V lost 5 bases and J lost 5 bases. The CDR3 has 15 amino acids. Germline V CDR1 and CDR2: SGHTA, FQGTGA. The chain's CDR3 is CASSLIAGGHETQYF. DNA of the CDR3: TGTGCCAGCAGCCTGATAGCGGGGGGGCATGAGACCCAGTACTTC. The whole variable domain, remainder taken from reference TRBV7-3 and TRBJ2-5, is GAGVSQTPSNKVTEKGKYVELRCDPISGHTALYWYRQSLGQGPEFLIYFQGTGAADDSGLPNDRFFAVRPEGSVSTLKIQRTERGDSAVYLCASSLIAGGHETQYFGPGTRLLVL.

This rearrangement joins TRBV7-8 to TRBJ1-1, with D perhaps matching TRBD1 (6 bases). Germline CDR1 and CDR2: SGHVS and FQNEAQ. The CDR3 length is 14 residues. The ends were cut back, 1 base at V and 6 bases at J, with 12 bases in the middle. DNA of the CDR3: TGTGCCAGCAGCTTAGAGCAGGGGATCCCTGAAGCTTTCTTT. This gives the protein CASSLEQGIPEAFF.

This clone was seen more than once but under ten times. This chain links TRBV19 with TRBJ1-1, with D unresolved. V was pared by 5 bases and J by 0 bases, with 7 bases between. The CDR3 runs to 13 residues. Germline CDR1 is LNHDA and CDR2 is SQIVND (reference sequence). CDR3 sequence: CASSPSMNTEAFF. The CDR3 DNA reads TGTGCCAGTAGTCCGAGTATGAACACTGAAGCTTTCTTT.

The chain employs TRBV11-2 and TRBJ2-1, with 12 positions matching TRBD2. The CDR3 is 16 residues long. With 0 bases clipped from V and 7 bases from J, the junction kept 4 bases outside the gene matches. The germline V gene has CDR1 SGHAT and CDR2 FQNNGV. The CDR3 coding sequence is TGTGCCAGCAGCTTAGACCTAGCGGGAGGGGGGAATGAGCAGTTCTTC. Its protein is CASSLDLAGGGNEQFF.

This sequence joins TRBV11-1 and TRBJ2-1; 12 bases line up with TRBD2. V trimming: 7 bases; J trimming: 6 bases; junction bases outside the gene matches: 7. The CDR3 is made up of 15 amino acids. Germline V gives CDR1 SGHAT, CDR2 FQDESV (reference sequence). The CDR3 reads CASTLGLAGTNEQFF. CDR3 nucleotide sequence: TGTGCCAGCACCCTCGGACTAGCGGGAACCAATGAGCAGTTCTTC.

The chain has TRBV5-1 and TRBJ1-2; 8 nucleotides match TRBD1. The length of the CDR3 is 17 residues. The germline gives CDR1 SGHRS, CDR2 YFSETQ. J was trimmed by 2 bases and V by 0 bases; bases with no gene match: 9. As DNA, the CDR3 is TGCGCCAGCAGCTTGGCCCCCAGCCCAGGGGGCAACTATGGCTACACCTTC. It specifies CASSLAPSPGGNYGYTF.

V usage is TRBV2 and J usage is TRBJ2-1; D is possibly TRBD2 (6 bases). Per germline, CDR1 SNHLY and CDR2 FYNNEI. Trimming removed 1 base from V and 4 bases from J, with 11 bases in between. CDR3 size: 15 residues. CDR3 in amino acids: CASSEGAGPYNEQFF. The CDR3 DNA reads as TGTGCCAGCAGTGAAGGGGCGGGACCATACAATGAGCAGTTCTTC.

The genes are TRBV19 and TRBJ2-4, with 8 bases aligning to TRBD2. This CDR3 has 14 residues. Germline-derived CDR1 and CDR2 are LNHDA and SQIVND (reference sequence). V trimming: 4 bases; J trimming: 6 bases; junction bases outside the gene matches: 5. The CDR3 DNA follows: TGTGCCAGTAGTAGACTAGCGATAGGAAACATTCAGTACTTC. The encoded protein is CASSRLAIGNIQYF.

The gene calls are TRBV2 and TRBJ2-5; 7 positions agree with TRBD2. Looked up from germline, CDR1 is SNHLY and CDR2 is FYNNEI. The CDR3 is made up of 17 amino acids. The J segment lost 2 bases and the V segment lost 3 bases, leaving 12 bases of the junction unmatched. The CDR3 nucleotides read TGTGCCAGCAGTGATTCTTCTTTTAGCGGGTTACAAGAGACCCAGTACTTC. This translates into CASSDSSFSGLQETQYF.

The gene calls are TRBV30 and TRBJ2-3; 7 bases agree with TRBD1. The length of the CDR3 is 13 residues. The V and J ends lost 1 base and 4 bases, in that order; junction bases with no gene match: 2. Germline assignment: CDR1 GTSNPN and CDR2 SVGIG (reference sequence). This CDR3 is CAWSGTGPDTQYF. For the CDR3, the DNA is TGTGCCTGGAGTGGGACAGGACCAGATACGCAGTATTTT.

This chain links TRBV27 with TRBJ2-2, with a tentative D call TRBD2 (6 bases). V was pared by 4 bases and J by 0 bases, with 15 bases between. The CDR3 is 17 residues long. Germline values: CDR1 MNHEY, CDR2 SMNVEV (reference sequence). CDR3 bases: TGTGCCAGCAGTTCCCTGAGACTAGGCGCGAACACCGGGGAGCTGTTTTTT. Translated: CASSSLRLGANTGELFF.

The chain couples TRBV6-1 to TRBJ2-7, with 7 bases fitting TRBD2. V shed 8 bases and J 5 bases; nucleotides not matched to a gene: 12. This CDR3 comprises 14 residues. The germline CDR1 and CDR2 sequences are MNHNS and SASEGT. The CDR3 reads CASHDGTGGDEQYF. In DNA form, the CDR3 reads TGTGCCAGCCATGACGGGACGGGAGGCGACGAGCAGTACTTC.

This chain links TRBV19 with TRBJ1-1; unclear D gene. V gave up 5 bases and J gave up 7 bases, with 8 bases separating them. The CDR3 loop spans 11 amino acids. Germline V gene sequence: CDR1 LNHDA, CDR2 SQIVND (reference sequence). The CDR3 nucleotides read TGTGCCAGTAGTTATTTACATGAAGCTTTCTTT. It encodes CASSYLHEAFF.

The chain joins TRBV9 to TRBJ1-2, with a tentative D call TRBD1 (5 bases). Trimming removed 2 bases at V and 4 bases at J, with 15 bases between. This CDR3 comprises 15 residues. The germline gives CDR1 SGDLS, CDR2 YYNGEE. The CDR3 bases are TGTGCCAGCAGCGTCTCTACAGGATTTACCTATGGCTACACCTTC. Protein: CASSVSTGFTYGYTF.

The chain carries TRBV4-1 and TRBJ2-3, with 8 positions matching TRBD2. V dropped 2 bases and J dropped 4; count of bases not matched to a gene: 2. CDR1 and CDR2 from the germline V gene are MGHRA and YSYEKL. The CDR3 contains 14 residues. The CDR3 spells CASSQSGRADTQYF. The CDR3 DNA is TGCGCCAGCAGCCAATCCGGGAGGGCAGATACGCAGTATTTT.

This clone has a handful of counts. V usage is TRBV2 and J usage is TRBJ1-5; 9 bases line up with TRBD1. The trim removed 9 bases at V and 4 bases at J, leaving 10 bases unmatched. Germline V gene lookup returns CDR1 SNHLY and CDR2 FYNNEI. There are 15 residues in the CDR3. The CDR3 sequence: CASLGTGTGNQPQHF. The CDR3 bases are TGTGCCAGTCTCGGGACAGGGACGGGGAATCAGCCCCAGCATTTT.

V usage is TRBV7-3 and J usage is TRBJ2-7; 11 bases are a match to TRBD1. The CDR3 consists of 14 residues. CDR1 is SGHTA and CDR2 is FQGTGA in the germline V gene. J was trimmed by 4 bases and V by 5 bases; bases with no gene match: 4. CDR3 sequence reads: CASSEGQGAYEQYF. The CDR3 bases are TGTGCCAGCAGCGAAGGACAGGGGGCTTACGAGCAGTACTTC.

V and J are TRBV10-3 and TRBJ2-5; 8 bases are a match to TRBD2. CDR3 length: 15 amino acids. In germline, CDR1 is ENHRY, CDR2 SYGVKD. V trimming: 7 bases; J trimming: 2 bases; junction bases outside the gene matches: 9. The CDR3 DNA is TGTGCCATCAAGAAGGTAGCGGGAACTCAAGAGACCCAGTACTTC. Translation: CAIKKVAGTQETQYF.

This clone came up many times. The rearrangement joins TRBV28 to TRBJ1-1; weak D call: TRBD1 (6 bases). Germline CDR1 reads MDHEN; CDR2 reads SYDVKM. V was cut by 6 bases and J by 1 base, with 15 bases left in between. The CDR3 consists of 15 residues. CDR3 DNA sequence: TGTGCCAGCAGCTACACAGGGTATCAGAACACTGAAGCTTTCTTT. As protein: CASSYTGYQNTEAFF.

The rearrangement joins TRBV11-2 to TRBJ2-1, with 10 positions matching TRBD2. The CDR3 covers 16 residues. CDR1 SGHAT and CDR2 FQNNGV come from the germline V gene. Losses at the gene ends were 1 base for V and 5 bases for J; bases not matched to a gene: 5. The CDR3 loop is CASSLGRLAGDNEQFF. The CDR3 region has the DNA TGTGCCAGCAGCTTAGGCCGGCTAGCGGGGGACAATGAGCAGTTCTTC.